The source of this T cell receptor beta chain is a study of cytomegalovirus exposure and HLA in healthy donors. Overall study findings and caveats: Within the data, a cluster of highly shared sequence variants was likely a sequencing artifact.

A remark on this clone: As yet, its antigen is unknown.

CDR1 is MNHNS, CDR2 SASEGT, per germline. V was cut by 0 bases and J by 3 bases, with 14 bases left in between. CDR3 length: 16 amino acids. The PCR used 60 Vbeta and 13 Jbeta primers. Profiling relied on immunoSEQ multiplex PCR, and the TCRdb table lists in-frame clones only, not all of them. The table has approximately 120,000 clones, about 80% seen once; the top ten hold 6.5% to 8.5%. The chain is built from TRBV6-1 and TRBJ1-1; perhaps TRBD1 as D (5 bases). Source material: PBMCs. The sequence came from a woman aged 50 to 60 in good health and CMV-seropositive. Here the CDR3 reads CASSEAVGGVDTEAFF. CDR3 sequence (DNA): TGTGCCAGCAGTGAAGCGGTCGGAGGGGTGGACACTGAAGCTTTCTTT.